The entry below describes one TCR beta chain. The data are from a study of blood T cell repertoires in COVID-19. Study-level information: The United States, Italy and Spain provided the acute and convalescent COVID-19 samples.

Authors' data handling: It was from reference gene primer amplification that nucleated cell counts were estimated. Produced via immunoSEQ multiplex PCR; TCRdb's table is partial and in-frame only. Clone size and the V and J calls come from that table; the DNA yielded D and trimming. The sample lists 300,000 to 500,000 clones; roughly 88% were seen once. Participants spanned ages roughly 18 to 90 years and resided in around 25 US areas. Allocation to cohorts depended on clinical history reported by the participants. Looked up from germline, CDR1 is SNHLY and CDR2 is FYNNEI. The CDR3 runs to 12 residues. V gave up 6 bases and J gave up 10 bases, with 15 bases separating them.

The chain employs TRBV2 and TRBJ1-2; D is undetermined. The sequenced sample was PBMCs or T cells enriched from blood (not recorded which). The sequence derives from a woman younger than 45 with acute COVID-19. The chain's CDR3 is CASRSGGEDYTF. The CDR3 DNA follows: TGTGCCAGCAGATCCGGAGGTGAGGACTACACCTTC. Filled out from reference TRBV2 and TRBJ1-2, the complete variable domain reads EPEVTQTPSHQVTQMGQEVILRCVPISNHLYFYWYRQILGQKVEFLVSFYNNEISEKSEIFDDQFSVERPDGSNFTLKIRSTKLEDSAMYFCASRSGGEDYTFGSGTRLTVV.